The source of this T cell receptor beta chain is a study of blood T cell repertoires in COVID-19. Looking at the study overall: Samples representing acute and convalescent COVID-19 were sourced from the United States, Italy and Spain. PBMCs, B-cell-depleted T cells, or T cells provided the cDNA or gDNA that made up the material.

Authors' data handling: Reference gene primer amplification gave nucleated cell count estimates. Sequencing was performed with immunoSEQ multiplex PCR; in TCRdb, only in-frame clones are kept and a portion is missing. D and trimming come from the DNA, and the V and J calls and clone size come from that table. This table has more than 200,000 clones, about 90% appearing once. The V gene's germline CDR1 is LGHDT and CDR2 YNNKEL (reference sequence). The ends were cut back, 5 bases at V and 2 bases at J, with 11 bases in the middle. The CDR3 runs to 14 residues. Seattle cases were enrolled at active infection and followed longitudinally.

The TCR comes from a man aged 25-40 years with COVID-19, enrolled during active disease. The genes are TRBV3-1 (or the pseudogene TRBV3-2) and TRBJ2-3; tentative D call: TRBD2 (6 bases). Sequenced: peripheral blood. The CDR3: CASSGRTNTDTQYF. CDR3 nucleotides: TGTGCCAGCAGCGGGAGGACCAACACAGATACGCAGTATTTT.